The rows below give T cell receptor beta chains drawn from one sample of a study of technical replicates of blood from a handful of donors. Clones were read by immunoSEQ multiplex PCR, and TCRdb kept only the in-frame ones, dropping some. This sample carries some 98,000 clones, approximately 96% of them seen once, and the ten largest clones take 0.2% to 0.25%. Sequenced material: T cells isolated from PBMCs. All receptors come from a human donor in good health. CDR3s include the opening cysteine and the closing phenylalanine or tryptophan. A D gene is named only where the DNA matches it firmly. The size of a clone is reported for some rows only, either as once, few or many, or as a class for expanded clones.

D gene: -
V gene: TRBV28
clone size: -
J gene: TRBJ1-1
CDR3 protein: CASTTPSGAFF
CDR3 DNA: TGTGCCAGCACCACCCCGTCGGGGGCTTTCTTT

D gene: -
V gene: TRBV5-1
clone size: -
J gene: TRBJ1-1
CDR3 protein: CASRQASVNTEAFF
CDR3 DNA: TGCGCCAGCCGACAGGCCAGCGTGAACACTGAAGCTTTCTTT

D gene: -
V gene: TRBV7-9
clone size: -
J gene: TRBJ2-1
CDR3 protein: CASSLSHGSNYNEQFF
CDR3 DNA: TGTGCCAGCAGCTTATCCCACGGGAGCAATTACAATGAGCAGTTCTTC

D gene: -
V gene: TRBV11-2
clone size: -
J gene: TRBJ2-1
CDR3 protein: CASSPTVNEQFF
CDR3 DNA: TGTGCCAGCAGCCCCACGGTCAATGAGCAGTTCTTC

D gene: -
V gene: TRBV7-9
clone size: once
J gene: TRBJ1-2
CDR3 protein: CASSPRTDLTNYGYTF
CDR3 DNA: TGTGCCAGCAGCCCGAGGACAGACCTGACTAACTATGGCTACACCTTC

D gene: -
V gene: TRBV7-8
clone size: -
J gene: TRBJ2-3
CDR3 protein: CASSLGVQGTDTQYF
CDR3 DNA: TGTGCCAGCAGCTTAGGGGTGCAGGGCACAGATACGCAGTATTTT

D gene: -
V gene: TRBV5-4
clone size: -
J gene: TRBJ2-5
CDR3 protein: CASSDDSSQYF
CDR3 DNA: TGTGCCAGCAGCGACGACAGCTCCCAGTACTTC

D gene: -
V gene: TRBV5-1
clone size: -
J gene: TRBJ2-2
CDR3 protein: CASSLDRELFF
CDR3 DNA: TGCGCCAGCAGCTTGGACAGGGAGCTGTTTTTT

D gene: -
V gene: TRBV29-1
clone size: -
J gene: TRBJ1-3
CDR3 protein: CSVEEASSGNTIYF
CDR3 DNA: TGCAGCGTTGAAGAGGCCAGCTCTGGAAACACCATATATTTT

D gene: -
V gene: TRBV5-1
clone size: once
J gene: TRBJ2-7
CDR3 protein: CASSLGATGPYEQYF
CDR3 DNA: TGCGCCAGCAGCTTGGGAGCGACAGGCCCATACGAGCAGTACTTC

D gene: -
V gene: TRBV9
clone size: -
J gene: TRBJ2-1
CDR3 protein: CASSGRGARLATKENEQFF
CDR3 DNA: TGTGCCAGCAGCGGCAGGGGCGCTCGATTAGCGACCAAAGAAAATGAGCAGTTCTTC

D gene: -
V gene: TRBV4-1
clone size: -
J gene: TRBJ1-5
CDR3 protein: CASSLNTEQPQHF
CDR3 DNA: TGCGCCAGCAGCCTCAACACGGAGCAGCCCCAGCATTTT

D gene: TRBD2
V gene: TRBV2
clone size: -
J gene: TRBJ2-3
CDR3 protein: CASSLEREARTDTQYF
CDR3 DNA: TGTGCCAGCTCCTTGGAGCGGGAGGCCAGGACAGATACGCAGTATTTT

D gene: TRBD1
V gene: TRBV6-4
clone size: -
J gene: TRBJ2-3
CDR3 protein: CASSRDSSHRTDTQYF
CDR3 DNA: TGTGCCAGCAGCCGGGACAGTTCCCATCGTACAGATACGCAGTATTTT

D gene: TRBD2
V gene: TRBV4-1
clone size: -
J gene: TRBJ2-7
CDR3 protein: CASSQIRLAVSSYEQYF
CDR3 DNA: TGCGCCAGCAGCCAAATAAGACTAGCGGTATCGTCCTACGAGCAGTACTTC

D gene: TRBD2
V gene: TRBV5-1
clone size: -
J gene: TRBJ2-3
CDR3 protein: CASSTGLAGHTDTQYF
CDR3 DNA: TGCGCCAGCAGCACCGGACTAGCGGGGCACACAGATACGCAGTATTTT

D gene: -
V gene: TRBV18
clone size: -
J gene: TRBJ2-1
CDR3 protein: CASSPRLSTGNEQFF
CDR3 DNA: TGTGCCAGCTCACCTCGACTGAGTACAGGGAATGAGCAGTTCTTC